This TCR beta chain was identified in a study of blood T cell repertoires in COVID-19. The wider study: Acute and convalescent COVID-19 specimens originated in the United States, Italy and Spain. The analysed material was cDNA or gDNA that came from T cells, B-cell-depleted T cells, or PBMCs.

Original methodology: Reference gene primers were amplified, and this amplification served to estimate nucleated cell counts. The assay was immunoSEQ multiplex PCR, and TCRdb's table has in-frame clones only and misses some. The V and J calls and clone size are taken from that table; D and trimming were inferred from the DNA. The sample contains some 46,000 clones, around three quarters of which appear only once. Germline V gives CDR1 KGHDR, CDR2 SFDVKD. CDR3 size: 14 residues. V lost 4 bases and J 7 bases, leaving 16 bases between the germline ends. This clone was recorded at least ten times. This chain uses TRBV24-1 with TRBJ2-7; possible D gene TRBD2, 5 bases. This TCR derives from a man older than 75 with acute or convalescent COVID-19. Sequenced sample: peripheral blood. For the CDR3, the DNA is TGTGCCACCAGTGACCCTGGGCGTAGAGGGGAGCAGTACTTC. Translating it yields CATSDPGRRGEQYF.